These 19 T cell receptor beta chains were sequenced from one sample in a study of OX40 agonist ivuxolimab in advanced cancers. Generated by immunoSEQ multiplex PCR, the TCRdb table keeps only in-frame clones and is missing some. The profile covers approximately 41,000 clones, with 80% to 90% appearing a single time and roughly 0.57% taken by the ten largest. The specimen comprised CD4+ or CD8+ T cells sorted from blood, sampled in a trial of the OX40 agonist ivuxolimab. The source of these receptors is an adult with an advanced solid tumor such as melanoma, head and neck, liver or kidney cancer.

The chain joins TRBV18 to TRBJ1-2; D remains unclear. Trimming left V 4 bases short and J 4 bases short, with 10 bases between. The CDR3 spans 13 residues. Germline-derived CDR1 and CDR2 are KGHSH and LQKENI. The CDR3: CASSQEGGYGYTF. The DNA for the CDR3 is TGTGCCAGCTCACAAGAGGGTGGCTATGGCTACACCTTC.

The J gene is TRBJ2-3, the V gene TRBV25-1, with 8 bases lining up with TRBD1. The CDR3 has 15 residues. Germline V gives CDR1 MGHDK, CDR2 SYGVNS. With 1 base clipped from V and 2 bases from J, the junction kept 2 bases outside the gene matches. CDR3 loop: CASSESQGATDTQYF. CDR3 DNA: TGTGCCAGCAGTGAATCCCAGGGGGCCACAGATACGCAGTATTTT.

The DNA for the CDR3 is TGCGCCAGCAGCCGAGAGACTGATGTCTCTGGAAACACCATATATTTT. It encodes CASSRETDVSGNTIYF. This chain links TRBV4-3 with TRBJ1-3, with unresolved D. V lost 4 bases and J lost 0, with 13 bases in between. Germline V CDR1 and CDR2: LGHNA, YSLEER. The CDR3 runs 16 residues.

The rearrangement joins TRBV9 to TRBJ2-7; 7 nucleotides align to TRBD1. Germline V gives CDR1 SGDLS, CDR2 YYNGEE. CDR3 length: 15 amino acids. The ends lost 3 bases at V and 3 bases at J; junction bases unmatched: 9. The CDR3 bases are TGTGCCAGCAGCGCAGGGCCGGGACAGAACTACGAGCAGTACTTC. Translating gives CASSAGPGQNYEQYF.

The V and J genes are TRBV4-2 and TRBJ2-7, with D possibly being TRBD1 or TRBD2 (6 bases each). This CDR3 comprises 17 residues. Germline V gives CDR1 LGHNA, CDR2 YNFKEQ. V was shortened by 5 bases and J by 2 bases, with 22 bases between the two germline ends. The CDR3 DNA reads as TGTGCCAGCAGCGGAGGGGCCAATAAACAGGGTACCTACGAGCAGTACTTC. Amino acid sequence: CASSGGANKQGTYEQYF.

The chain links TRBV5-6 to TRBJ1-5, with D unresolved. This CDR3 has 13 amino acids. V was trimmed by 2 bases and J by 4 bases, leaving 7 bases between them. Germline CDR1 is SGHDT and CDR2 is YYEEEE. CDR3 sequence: CASSFSPNQPQHF. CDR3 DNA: TGTGCCAGCAGCTTTTCCCCGAATCAGCCCCAGCATTTT.

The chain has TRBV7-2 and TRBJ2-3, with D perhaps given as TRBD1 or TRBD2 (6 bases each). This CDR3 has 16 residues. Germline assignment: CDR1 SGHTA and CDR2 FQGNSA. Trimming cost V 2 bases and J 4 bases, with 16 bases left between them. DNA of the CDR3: TGTGCCAGCAGCTTACAGGCGGCCGGGGGCTCAGATACGCAGTATTTT. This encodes CASSLQAAGGSDTQYF.

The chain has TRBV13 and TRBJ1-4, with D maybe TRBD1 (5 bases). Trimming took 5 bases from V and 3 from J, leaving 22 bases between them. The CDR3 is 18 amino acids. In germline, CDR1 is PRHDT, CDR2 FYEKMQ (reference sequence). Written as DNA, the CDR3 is TGTGCCAGCAGCCAACAGATGGGGGGGACCATTCCTAATGAAAAACTGTTTTTT. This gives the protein CASSQQMGGTIPNEKLFF.

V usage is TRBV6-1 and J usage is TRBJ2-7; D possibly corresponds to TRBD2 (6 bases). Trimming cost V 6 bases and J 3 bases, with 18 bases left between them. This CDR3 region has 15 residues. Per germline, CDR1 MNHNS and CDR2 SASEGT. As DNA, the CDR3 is TGTGCCAGCAGGGAGACTAGGGATGGATACTACGAGCAGTACTTC. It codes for CASRETRDGYYEQYF.

CDR3 in DNA: TGTGCCAGCATCGTGGACTTGAACACTGAAGCTTTCTTT. Translation: CASIVDLNTEAFF. The chain links TRBV2 to TRBJ1-1; D is unresolved. This CDR3 is 13 amino acids long. The ends were cut back, 7 bases at V and 0 bases at J, with 9 bases in the middle. The germline CDR1 and CDR2 sequences are SNHLY and FYNNEI.

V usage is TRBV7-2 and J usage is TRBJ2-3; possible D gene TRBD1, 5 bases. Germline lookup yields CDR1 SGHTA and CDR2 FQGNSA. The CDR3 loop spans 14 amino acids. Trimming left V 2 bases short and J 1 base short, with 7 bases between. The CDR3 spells CASSLQGRTDTQYF. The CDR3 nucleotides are TGTGCCAGCAGCTTACAGGGCCGCACAGATACGCAGTATTTT.

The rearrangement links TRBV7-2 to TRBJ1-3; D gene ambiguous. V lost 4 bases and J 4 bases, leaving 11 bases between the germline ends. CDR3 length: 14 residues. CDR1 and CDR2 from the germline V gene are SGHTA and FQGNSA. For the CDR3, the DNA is TGTGCCAGCAGCTCTCACCTGGCCGGAAACACCATATATTTT. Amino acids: CASSSHLAGNTIYF.

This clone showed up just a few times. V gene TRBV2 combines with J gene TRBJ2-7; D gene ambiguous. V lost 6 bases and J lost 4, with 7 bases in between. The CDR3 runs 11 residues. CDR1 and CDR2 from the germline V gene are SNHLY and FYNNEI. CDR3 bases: TGTGCCAGCAGCGCCCTTTACGAGCAGTACTTC. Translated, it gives CASSALYEQYF.

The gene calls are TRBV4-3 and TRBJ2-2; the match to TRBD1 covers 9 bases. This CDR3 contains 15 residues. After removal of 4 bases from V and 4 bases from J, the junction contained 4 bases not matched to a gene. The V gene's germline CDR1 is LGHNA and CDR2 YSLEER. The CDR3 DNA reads TGCGCCAGCAGCCGGACAGGGGCGGGCACCGGGGAGCTGTTTTTT. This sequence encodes CASSRTGAGTGELFF.

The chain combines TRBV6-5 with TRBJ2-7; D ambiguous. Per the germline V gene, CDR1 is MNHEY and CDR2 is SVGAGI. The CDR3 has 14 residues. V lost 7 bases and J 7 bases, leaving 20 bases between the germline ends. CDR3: CASTQTFRAREQYF. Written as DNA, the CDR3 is TGTGCCAGCACCCAGACGTTTCGCGCTCGGGAGCAGTACTTC.

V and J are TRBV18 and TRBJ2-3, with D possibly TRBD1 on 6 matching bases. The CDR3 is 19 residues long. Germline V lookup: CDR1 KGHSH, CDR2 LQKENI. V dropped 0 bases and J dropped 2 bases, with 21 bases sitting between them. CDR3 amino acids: CASSPPRPGATQYTDTQYF. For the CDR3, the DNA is TGTGCCAGCTCACCACCTCGTCCAGGGGCGACACAATACACAGATACGCAGTATTTT.

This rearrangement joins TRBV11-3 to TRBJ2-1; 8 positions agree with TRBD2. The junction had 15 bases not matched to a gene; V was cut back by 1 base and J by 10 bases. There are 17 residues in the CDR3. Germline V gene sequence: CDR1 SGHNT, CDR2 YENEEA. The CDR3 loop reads CASSLAGGVATGGEQFF. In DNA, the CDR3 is TGTGCCAGCAGCTTAGCCGGGGGGGTAGCCACGGGTGGCGAGCAGTTCTTC.

The chain's CDR3 is CASSEAGRGGRAFF. Written as DNA, the CDR3 is TGTGCCAGCAGTGAAGCCGGGAGAGGGGGACGGGCTTTCTTT. The chain links TRBV6-1 to TRBJ1-1, with a tentative D call TRBD1 (6 bases). The V gene lost 0 bases and the J gene lost 11 bases, with 16 bases spanning the gap. Germline loops: CDR1 MNHNS, CDR2 SASEGT. The CDR3 totals 14 residues.

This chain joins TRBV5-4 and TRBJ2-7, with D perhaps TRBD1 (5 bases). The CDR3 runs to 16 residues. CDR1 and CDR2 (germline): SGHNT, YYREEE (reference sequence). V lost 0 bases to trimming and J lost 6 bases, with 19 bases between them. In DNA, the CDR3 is TGTGCCAGCAGCTTGGGGGGTACGTCAGGGCTCCTCGAGCAGTACTTC. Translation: CASSLGGTSGLLEQYF.